This TCR beta chain emerged from a study of cytomegalovirus exposure and HLA in healthy donors. Findings and limits, study-wide: There were some V segments, including TRBV6-2 and TRBV6-3, excluded as indistinguishable. TCR sequences were mostly rare, though some public TCRs occurred in many donors.

This clone was observed a single time. Antigen unknown. The germline V gene encodes CDR1 SEHNR and CDR2 FQNEAQ (reference sequence). J gave up 6 bases and V 5 bases, and 8 bases lay outside the gene matches. The CDR3 extends over 14 amino acids. A multiplex PCR was run with 60 Vbeta primers and 13 Jbeta primers. Sequencing was performed with immunoSEQ multiplex PCR; in TCRdb, only in-frame clones are kept and a portion is missing. The sample shows 300,000 or so clones, just under 85% of them seen only once. The chain has TRBV7-9 and TRBJ1-2, with 8 bases identical to TRBD1. The specimen sequenced was PBMCs. The receptor's source is a woman aged 40 to 49 in good health and CMV-seropositive. The CDR3 spells CASSALDRDHGYTF. CDR3 coding DNA: TGTGCCAGCAGCGCACTGGACAGGGACCATGGCTACACCTTC.